Following are 7 T cell receptor beta chains from one sample sequenced in a study of T cell responses to AZD1222 COVID-19 vaccine. The protocol was immunoSEQ multiplex PCR, while the TCRdb copy is restricted to in-frame clones and leaves out a portion. In the table there are over 110,000 clones, roughly 90% of which are singletons. Material: peripheral blood, obtained 28 days after the second AZD1222 dose. Receptors originate from an adult who received the AZD1222 COVID-19 vaccine.

This chain connects TRBV28 to TRBJ2-7; D may correspond to TRBD1 or TRBD2 (6 bases each). Deletions cut 8 bases from V and 4 bases from J, with 18 bases between. Germline CDR1 reads MDHEN; CDR2 reads SYDVKM. The CDR3 length is 14 residues. This chain's CDR3 is CASGPGAPIYEQYV. CDR3 DNA sequence: TGTGCCAGCGGACCGGGGGCTCCTATTTACGAGCAGTACGTC.

The V call is TRBV4-2, the J call TRBJ1-4; 9 bases map to TRBD1. V lost 0 bases and J lost 8; bases outside the gene matches: 10. The V gene's germline CDR1 is LGHNA and CDR2 YNFKEQ. The CDR3 runs 17 residues. The CDR3 reads CASSQETSGTGSEKLFF. The CDR3 DNA reads TGTGCCAGCAGCCAAGAGACTTCGGGGACAGGGAGCGAAAAACTGTTTTTT.

The CDR3 is CASSFGQGGNQPQHF. The CDR3 bases are TGTGCCAGCAGCTTCGGACAGGGAGGCAATCAGCCCCAGCATTTT. This rearrangement joins TRBV7-8 to TRBJ1-5; 8 bases line up with TRBD1. This CDR3 has 15 amino acids. Per germline, CDR1 SGHVS and CDR2 FQNEAQ. V lost 3 bases and J lost 2; bases outside the gene matches: 3. The whole variable domain, remainder taken from reference TRBV7-8 and TRBJ1-5, is GAGVSQSPRYKVAKRGQDVALRCDPISGHVSLFWYQQALGQGPEFLTYFQNEAQLDKSGLPSDRFFAERPEGSVSTLKIQRTQQEDSAVYLCASSFGQGGNQPQHFGDGTRLSIL.

The chain is built from TRBV7-2 and TRBJ2-3; possibly TRBD2 for D (5 bases). Germline CDR1 reads SGHTA; CDR2 reads FQGNSA. V lost 2 bases and J lost 7, with 7 bases in between. This CDR3 region has 12 residues. The CDR3 coding sequence is TGTGCCAGCAGCTTACCGGGGAATACGCAGTATTTT. This encodes CASSLPGNTQYF.

This clone was seen once. The chain is built from TRBV3-1 (or the pseudogene TRBV3-2) and TRBJ2-3; 8 bases match TRBD2. V lost 0 bases, J lost 5 bases, and 4 bases stayed unmatched. Germline-derived CDR1 and CDR2 are LGHDT and YNNKEL (reference sequence). The CDR3 is made up of 15 amino acids. In DNA, the CDR3 is TGTGCCAGCAGCCAAGAAGGACGGGGGGGAGATACGCAGTATTTT. This translates into CASSQEGRGGDTQYF.

The J gene is TRBJ2-1, the V gene TRBV9; tentative D call: TRBD2 (5 bases). CDR1 is SGDLS, CDR2 YYNGEE, per germline. The CDR3 extends over 19 amino acids. V lost 0 bases, J lost 4 bases, and 23 bases lay in between. CDR3 region: CASSVVSFPSPDGYNEQFF. In nucleotides, the CDR3 is TGTGCCAGCAGCGTAGTAAGTTTCCCTAGCCCTGATGGATACAATGAGCAGTTCTTC.

This chain connects TRBV5-4 to TRBJ2-5; weak D call: TRBD2 (5 bases). V lost 0 bases and J 7 bases, leaving 13 bases between the germline ends. The germline V gene encodes CDR1 SGHNT and CDR2 YYREEE (reference sequence). This CDR3 has 14 amino acids. CDR3 nucleotide sequence: TGTGCCAGCAGCTTGGCGGGGAGCGCAGGGACCCAGTACTTC. It specifies CASSLAGSAGTQYF.